This T cell receptor (beta chain) was profiled in a study of T cell responses to AZD1222 COVID-19 vaccine (dated by TCRdb to about 2021). Looking at the study overall: AZD1222 recipients given second doses at about 4 weeks or at about 12 weeks were pooled, since spike-specific TCR depth and breadth were not found to differ between the two schedules. A total of more than 230 trial participants underwent TCR sequencing, of whom around 200 received two doses of AZD1222 and about 25 received two doses of the MenACWY control vaccine. Enrollment into the trials was organized by age into subgroups of 18-55, 56-69 and 70-plus years, and those subgroups contained roughly 150, 30 and 60 TCR-sequenced participants, respectively. Paper-wide results and their limitations: In the small 56-69-year group, the increase in depth fell short of significance, most likely because of low power. After two AZD1222 doses, spike-specific TCR breadth and depth were significantly higher than at day 0 and than in MenACWY recipients. Participants were mostly white British and included more females than males, and it was suggested by the authors that clonal diversity may have been underestimated. The whole spike protein was spanned by vaccine-associated CD4 TCRs, and dominant responses were seen in regions 160-218 and 743-854. Epitopes outside the regions mutated in the B.1.351 and B.1.1.7 variants were reportedly recognized by nearly half of the unique spike-specific TCRs. Because no samples from the day 14 peak response were available, repertoires could be characterized only after the peak T cell response. Conclusions about previously exposed vaccinees are limited, since just six AZD1222 recipients were seropositive for SARS-CoV-2 at baseline.

Sequences MDHEN (CDR1) and SYDVKM (CDR2) are obtained from the germline V gene. The CDR3 has 15 amino acids, counting the end cysteine and phenylalanine. The kept DNA is CDR3 alone, 45 bases in frame from the first base. Compared with germline, V lacks 5 bases and J lacks 4 bases; bases without a gene match: 6. A word on this clone: This clone's antigen is unknown. One base away there is no much larger clone; base qualities are not given.

The CDR3 regions of human TCRbeta chains were subjected to immunosequencing. Concerning the study's data processing: Repertoire TCRs were matched against a reference library of SARS-CoV-2-specific TCRs generated with the MIRA antigen-specificity platform. Breadth was defined as the fraction of unique TCRs that were SARS-CoV-2-associated. Depth was defined as the fraction of total T cells that were SARS-CoV-2-associated. Each spike-specific TCR was assigned to its reactive spike region and to a CD4 or CD8 class using the MIRA data. Log10-transformed breadth and depth values were compared by one-way ANOVA with Sidak's multiple comparisons tests. TCRdb mirrors the immuneACCESS table, restricted to in-frame sequences. Some clones are absent from its copies; in checked studies, under half trace to an unresolved V gene, and the reason for the others is unknown. The D gene and trimming were derived from the DNA, and the V and J assignments and clone size from that table. The sample data list 150,000 to 200,000 clones, and roughly 86% of these were observed just once. Of the sample, roughly 5.5% is held by the ten largest clones.

The time point label for this specimen denotes: baseline before first vaccination. Vaccinee samples were obtained from the UK trials COV001 and COV002, which included a single-blind randomized controlled phase 2/3 trial of AZD1222 (ChAdOx1 nCoV-19) in healthy adults. For TCRbeta chain sequencing, PBMC samples from trial participants were taken at day 0 and at day 28 after the second dose. The source of this sequence is an adult in good health. The chain couples TRBV28 to TRBJ1-3; 9 central nucleotides agree with TRBD1. The starting material was peripheral blood, obtained on day 0 of AZD1222 vaccination. The nucleotide sequence reads as follows: TGTGCCAGCAGTCGACGGACAGGGGCGGGAAACACCATATATTTT. Translated, this is CASSRRTGAGNTIYF.